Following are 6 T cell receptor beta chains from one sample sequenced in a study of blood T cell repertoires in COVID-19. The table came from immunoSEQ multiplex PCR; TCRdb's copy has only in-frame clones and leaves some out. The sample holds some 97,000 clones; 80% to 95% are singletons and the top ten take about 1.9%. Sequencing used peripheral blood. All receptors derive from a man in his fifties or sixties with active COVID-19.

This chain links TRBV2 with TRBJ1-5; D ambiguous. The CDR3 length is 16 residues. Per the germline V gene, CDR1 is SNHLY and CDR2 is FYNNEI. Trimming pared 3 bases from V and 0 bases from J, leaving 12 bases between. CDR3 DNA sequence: TGTGCCAGCAGTGATTTAGGAGAAAATAGCAATCAGCCCCAGCATTTT. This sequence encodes CASSDLGENSNQPQHF.

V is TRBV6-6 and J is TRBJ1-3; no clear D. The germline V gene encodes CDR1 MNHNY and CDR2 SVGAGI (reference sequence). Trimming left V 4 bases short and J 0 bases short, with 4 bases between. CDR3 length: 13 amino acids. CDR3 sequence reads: CASSSNSGNTIYF. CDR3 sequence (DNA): TGTGCCAGCAGTTCCAACTCTGGAAACACCATATATTTT.

CDR3 sequence (DNA): TGTGCCAGCAGTGGCCCGACTAGCGGGGAGACCTACAATGAGCAGTTCTTC. Amino acids: CASSGPTSGETYNEQFF. The J gene is TRBJ2-1, the V gene TRBV25-1; 11 positions match TRBD2. V gave up 4 bases and J gave up 2 bases; unmatched junction bases: 7. Germline V gene data show CDR1 as MGHDK and CDR2 as SYGVNS. There are 17 residues in the CDR3.

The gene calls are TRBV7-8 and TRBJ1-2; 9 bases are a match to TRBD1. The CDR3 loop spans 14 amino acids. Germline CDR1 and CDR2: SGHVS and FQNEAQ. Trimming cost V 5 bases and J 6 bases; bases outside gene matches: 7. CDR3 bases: TGTGCCAGCAGCAAAGACAGGGGGGCGCATGGCTACACCTTC. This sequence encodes CASSKDRGAHGYTF.

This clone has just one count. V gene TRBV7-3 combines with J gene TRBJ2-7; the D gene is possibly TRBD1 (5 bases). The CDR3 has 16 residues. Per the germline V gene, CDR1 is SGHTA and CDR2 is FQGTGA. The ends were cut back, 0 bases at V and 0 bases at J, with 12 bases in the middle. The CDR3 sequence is CASSLTSGFPSYEQYF. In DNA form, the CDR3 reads TGTGCCAGCAGCTTAACGTCAGGGTTTCCCTCCTACGAGCAGTACTTC.

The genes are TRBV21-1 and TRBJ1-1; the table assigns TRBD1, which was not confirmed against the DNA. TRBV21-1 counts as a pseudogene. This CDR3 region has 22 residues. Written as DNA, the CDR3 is TGTGCCAGCAGCTTTCAACCGGGACAGGATCCCTCTTGCCGTTCTATGAACACTGAAGCTTTCTTT. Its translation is CASSFQPGQDPSCRSMNTEAFF.